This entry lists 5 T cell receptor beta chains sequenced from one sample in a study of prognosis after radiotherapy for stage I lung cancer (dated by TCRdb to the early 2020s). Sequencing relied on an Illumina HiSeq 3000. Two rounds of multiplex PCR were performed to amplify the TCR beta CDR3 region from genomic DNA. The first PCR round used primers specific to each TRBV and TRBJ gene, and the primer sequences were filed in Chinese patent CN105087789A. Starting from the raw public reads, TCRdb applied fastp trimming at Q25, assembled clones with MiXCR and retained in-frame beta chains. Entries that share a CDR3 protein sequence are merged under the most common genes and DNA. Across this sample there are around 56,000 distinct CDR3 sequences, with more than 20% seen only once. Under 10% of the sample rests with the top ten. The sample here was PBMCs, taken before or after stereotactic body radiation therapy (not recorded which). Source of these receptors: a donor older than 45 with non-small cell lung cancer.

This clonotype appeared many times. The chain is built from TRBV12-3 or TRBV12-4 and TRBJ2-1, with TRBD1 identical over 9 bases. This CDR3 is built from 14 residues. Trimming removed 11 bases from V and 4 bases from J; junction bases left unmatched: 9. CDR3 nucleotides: TGTGCCGCCTCACAGGGGGCGGTTTACAATGAGCAGTTCTTC. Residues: CAASQGAVYNEQFF.

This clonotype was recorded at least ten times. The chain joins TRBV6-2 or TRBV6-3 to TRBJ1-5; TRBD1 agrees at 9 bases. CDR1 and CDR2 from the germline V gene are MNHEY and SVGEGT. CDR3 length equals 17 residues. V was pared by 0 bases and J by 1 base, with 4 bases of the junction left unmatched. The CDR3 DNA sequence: TGTGCCAGCAGTTACTCGATGGGACAGGGAAGCAATCAGCCCCAGCATTTT. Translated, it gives CASSYSMGQGSNQPQHF.

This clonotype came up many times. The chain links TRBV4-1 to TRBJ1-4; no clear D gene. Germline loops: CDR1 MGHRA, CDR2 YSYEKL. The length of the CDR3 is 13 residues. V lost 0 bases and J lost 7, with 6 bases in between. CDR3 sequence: CASSQDLGEKLFF. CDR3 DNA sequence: TGCGCCAGCAGCCAAGATTTAGGTGAAAAACTGTTTTTT.

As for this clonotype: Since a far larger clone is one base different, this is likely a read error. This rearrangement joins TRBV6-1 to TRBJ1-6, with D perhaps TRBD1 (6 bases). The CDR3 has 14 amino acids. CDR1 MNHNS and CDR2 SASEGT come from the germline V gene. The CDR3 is CASRLGRGFSPPHF. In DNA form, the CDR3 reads TGTGCCAGCAGATTGGGCAGGGGTTTTTCACCCCCCCACTTT.

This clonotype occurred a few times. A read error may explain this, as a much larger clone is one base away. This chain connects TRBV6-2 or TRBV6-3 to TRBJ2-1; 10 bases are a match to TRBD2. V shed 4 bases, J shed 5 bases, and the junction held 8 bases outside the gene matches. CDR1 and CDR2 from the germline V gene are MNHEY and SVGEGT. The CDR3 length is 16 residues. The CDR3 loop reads CASSSKRGGPNNEQFF. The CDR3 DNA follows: TGTGCCAGCAGTTCCAAGCGGGGGGGCCCGAACAATGAGCAGTTCTTC.